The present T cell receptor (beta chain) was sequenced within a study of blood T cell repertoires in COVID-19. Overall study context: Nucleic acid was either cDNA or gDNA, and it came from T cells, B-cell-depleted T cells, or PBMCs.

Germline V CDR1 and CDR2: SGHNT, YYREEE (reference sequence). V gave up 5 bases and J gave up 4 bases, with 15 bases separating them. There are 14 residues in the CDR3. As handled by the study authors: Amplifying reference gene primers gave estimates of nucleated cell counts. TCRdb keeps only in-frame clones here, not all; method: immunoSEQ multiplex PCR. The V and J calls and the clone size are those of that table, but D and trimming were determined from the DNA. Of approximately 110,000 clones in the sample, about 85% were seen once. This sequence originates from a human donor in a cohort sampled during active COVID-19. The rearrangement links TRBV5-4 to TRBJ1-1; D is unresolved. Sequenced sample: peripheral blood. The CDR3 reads CASSKYFEGTEAFF. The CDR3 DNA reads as TGTGCCAGCAGTAAGTATTTCGAGGGCACTGAAGCTTTCTTT.